This T cell receptor beta chain appears in the sequencing data of a study of T cells in Graves' hyperthyroidism and ophthalmopathy. Study outcomes and limitations: In simple terms, a model built on 13 V-J features told ophthalmopathy apart from stable hyperthyroidism.

Amplification of TCR beta CDR3 regions used RNA as the template. Primed by the HTBI set, a first-round RT-PCR was run on the TCR CDR3. TCRdb passed the multiplex PCR reads through MiXCR, listing each CDR3 protein once. Among under 700,000 distinct CDR3 sequences listed, 40% to 55% were seen once. The definition of stable Graves' hyperthyroidism was no ophthalmopathy progression within 18 months. Patients aged 18 to 65 with hyperthyroidism were newly diagnosed, with duration under 2 months. This clonotype was seen repeatedly, ten times or more. Its antigen is currently unknown. The junction departs from germline at one end; a sequencing error may be responsible. The sequenced material came from peripheral blood or thyroid tissue (not recorded which). This TCR derives from a woman aged 18-29 years with Graves' hyperthyroidism.

CDR3 coding DNA: TGTGCCAGCAGTTTACAGGGTCTGGAGACCCAGTACTTC. It codes for CASSLQGLETQYF. The genes are TRBV5-1 and TRBJ2-5; TRBD1 is a possible D gene (6 bases). Germline CDR1 is SGHRS and CDR2 is YFSETQ. The CDR3 contains 13 residues.